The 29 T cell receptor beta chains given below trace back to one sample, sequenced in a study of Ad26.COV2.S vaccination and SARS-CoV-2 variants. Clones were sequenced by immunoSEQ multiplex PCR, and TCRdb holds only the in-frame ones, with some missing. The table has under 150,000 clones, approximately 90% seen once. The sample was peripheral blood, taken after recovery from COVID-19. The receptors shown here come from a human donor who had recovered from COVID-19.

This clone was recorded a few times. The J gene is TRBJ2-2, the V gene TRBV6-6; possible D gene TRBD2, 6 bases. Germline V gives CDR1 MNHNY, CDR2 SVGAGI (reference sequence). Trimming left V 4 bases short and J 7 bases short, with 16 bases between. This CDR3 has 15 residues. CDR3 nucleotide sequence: TGTGCCAGCAGTTTCGTCGCGGAGGGTCTCGGGGAGCTGTTTTTT. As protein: CASSFVAEGLGELFF.

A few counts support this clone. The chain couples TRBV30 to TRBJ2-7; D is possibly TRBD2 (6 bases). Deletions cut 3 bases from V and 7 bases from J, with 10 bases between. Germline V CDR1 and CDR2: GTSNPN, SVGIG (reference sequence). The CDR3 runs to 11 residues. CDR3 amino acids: CAWRGTREQYF. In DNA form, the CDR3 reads TGTGCCTGGAGGGGGACTCGGGAGCAGTACTTC.

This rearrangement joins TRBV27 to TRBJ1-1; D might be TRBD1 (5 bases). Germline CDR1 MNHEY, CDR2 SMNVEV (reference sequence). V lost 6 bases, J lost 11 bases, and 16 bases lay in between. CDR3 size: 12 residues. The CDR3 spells CASSNQRGDAFF. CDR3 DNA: TGTGCCAGCAGCAACCAGCGGGGGGACGCTTTCTTT.

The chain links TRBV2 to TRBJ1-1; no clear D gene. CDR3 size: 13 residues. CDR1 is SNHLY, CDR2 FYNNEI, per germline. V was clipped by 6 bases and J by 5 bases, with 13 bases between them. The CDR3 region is CASRRIAKTEAFF. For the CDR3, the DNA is TGTGCCAGCAGGAGAATAGCGAAGACTGAAGCTTTCTTT.

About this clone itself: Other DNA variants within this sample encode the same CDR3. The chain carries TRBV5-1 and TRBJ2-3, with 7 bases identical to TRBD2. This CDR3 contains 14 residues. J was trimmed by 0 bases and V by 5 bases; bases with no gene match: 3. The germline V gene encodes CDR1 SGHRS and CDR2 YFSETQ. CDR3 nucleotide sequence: TGCGCCAGCAGTAGCGGGTCCAGCACAGATACGCAGTATTTT. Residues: CASSSGSSTDTQYF.

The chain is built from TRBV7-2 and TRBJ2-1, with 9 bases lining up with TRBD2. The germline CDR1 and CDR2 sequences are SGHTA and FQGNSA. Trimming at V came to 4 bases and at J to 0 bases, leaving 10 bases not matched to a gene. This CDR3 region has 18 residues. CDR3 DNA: TGTGCCAGCAGCTCCCTGGCGGGGGGGAAACTCTCCTACAATGAGCAGTTCTTC. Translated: CASSSLAGGKLSYNEQFF.

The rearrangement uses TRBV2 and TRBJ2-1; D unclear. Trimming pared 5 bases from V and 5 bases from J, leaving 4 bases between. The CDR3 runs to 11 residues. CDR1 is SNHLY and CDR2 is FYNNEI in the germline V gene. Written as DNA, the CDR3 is TGTGCCAGCAGTATAAACAATGAGCAGTTCTTC. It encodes CASSINNEQFF.

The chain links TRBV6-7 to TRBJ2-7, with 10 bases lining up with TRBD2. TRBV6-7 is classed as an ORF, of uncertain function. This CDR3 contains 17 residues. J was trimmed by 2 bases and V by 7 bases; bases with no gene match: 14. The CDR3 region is CASIFFRSGGVAYEQYF. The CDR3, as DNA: TGTGCCAGCATCTTTTTTAGGAGCGGGGGGGTCGCCTACGAGCAGTACTTC.

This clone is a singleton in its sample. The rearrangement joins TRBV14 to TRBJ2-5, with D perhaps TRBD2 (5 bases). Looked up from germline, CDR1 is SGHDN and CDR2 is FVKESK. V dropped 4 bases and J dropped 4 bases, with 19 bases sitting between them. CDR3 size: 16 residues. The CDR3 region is CASSPGAGFRGETQYF. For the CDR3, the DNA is TGTGCCAGCAGCCCCGGTGCGGGCTTCAGAGGAGAGACCCAGTACTTC.

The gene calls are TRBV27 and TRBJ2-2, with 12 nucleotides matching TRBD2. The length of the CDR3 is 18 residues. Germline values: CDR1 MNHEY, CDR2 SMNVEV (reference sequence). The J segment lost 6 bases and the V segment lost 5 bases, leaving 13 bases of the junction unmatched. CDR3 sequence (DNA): TGTGCCAGCAGTCCTAAATTAACTAGCGGGGGGCATCCCGGGGAGCTGTTTTTT. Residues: CASSPKLTSGGHPGELFF.

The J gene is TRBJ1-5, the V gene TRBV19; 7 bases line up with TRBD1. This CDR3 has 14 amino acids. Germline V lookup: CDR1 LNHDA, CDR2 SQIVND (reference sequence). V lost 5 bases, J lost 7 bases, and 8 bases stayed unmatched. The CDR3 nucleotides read TGTGCCAGTAGTTATGGGGACAGCCGGCAGCCCCAGCATTTT. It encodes CASSYGDSRQPQHF.

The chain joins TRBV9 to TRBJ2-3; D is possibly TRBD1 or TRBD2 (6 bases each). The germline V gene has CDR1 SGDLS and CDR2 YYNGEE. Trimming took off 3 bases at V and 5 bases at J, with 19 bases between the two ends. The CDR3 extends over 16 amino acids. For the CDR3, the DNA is TGTGCCAGCAGCGAGGGGGGCGGGTCCTTGGGAGATACGCAGTATTTT. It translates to CASSEGGGSLGDTQYF. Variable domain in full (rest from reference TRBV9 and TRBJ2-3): DSGVTQTPKHLITATGQRVTLRCSPRSGDLSVYWYQQSLDQGLQFLIQYYNGEERAKGNILERFSAQQFPDLHSELNLSSLELGDSALYFCASSEGGGSLGDTQYFGPGTRLTVL.

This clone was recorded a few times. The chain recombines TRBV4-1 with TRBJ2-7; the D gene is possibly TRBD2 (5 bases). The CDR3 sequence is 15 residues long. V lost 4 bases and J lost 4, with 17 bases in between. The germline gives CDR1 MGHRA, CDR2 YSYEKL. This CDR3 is CASSPDHGGSYEQYF. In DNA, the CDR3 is TGCGCCAGCAGCCCTGATCACGGAGGATCGTACGAGCAGTACTTC.

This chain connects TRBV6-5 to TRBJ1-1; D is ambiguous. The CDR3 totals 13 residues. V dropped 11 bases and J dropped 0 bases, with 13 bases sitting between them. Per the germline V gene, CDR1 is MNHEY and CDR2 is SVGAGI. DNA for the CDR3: TGTGCCTCCCGTCGGGTTATGAACACTGAAGCTTTCTTT. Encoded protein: CASRRVMNTEAFF.

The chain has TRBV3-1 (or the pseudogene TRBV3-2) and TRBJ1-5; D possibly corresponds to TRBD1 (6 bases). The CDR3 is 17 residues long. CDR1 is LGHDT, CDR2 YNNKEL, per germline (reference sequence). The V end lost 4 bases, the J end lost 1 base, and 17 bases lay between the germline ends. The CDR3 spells CASSREGGRGSNQPQHF. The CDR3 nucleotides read TGTGCCAGCAGCCGAGAAGGGGGGAGGGGAAGCAATCAGCCCCAGCATTTT.

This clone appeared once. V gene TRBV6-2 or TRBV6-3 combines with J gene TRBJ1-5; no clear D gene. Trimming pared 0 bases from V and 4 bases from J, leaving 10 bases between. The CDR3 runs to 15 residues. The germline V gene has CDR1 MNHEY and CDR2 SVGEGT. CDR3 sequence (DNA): TGTGCCAGCAGTTACTCGATGGTCGGGAATCAGCCCCAGCATTTT. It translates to CASSYSMVGNQPQHF.

The CDR3 DNA reads as TGTGCCAGCAGCTTAGCTGGTCCCGGGGCCAAAAACATTCAGTACTTC. As protein: CASSLAGPGAKNIQYF. V gene TRBV7-2 combines with J gene TRBJ2-4, with D unclear. The V gene's germline CDR1 is SGHTA and CDR2 FQGNSA. The CDR3 loop spans 16 amino acids. Trimming stripped 0 bases from V and 1 base from J, with 10 bases between.

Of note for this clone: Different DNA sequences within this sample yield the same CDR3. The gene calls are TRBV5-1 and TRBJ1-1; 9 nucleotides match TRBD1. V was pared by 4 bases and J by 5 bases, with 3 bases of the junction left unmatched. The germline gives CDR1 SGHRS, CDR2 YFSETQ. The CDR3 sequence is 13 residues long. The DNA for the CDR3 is TGCGCCAGCAGCCCAGGACAGGGGACTGAAGCTTTCTTT. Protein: CASSPGQGTEAFF.

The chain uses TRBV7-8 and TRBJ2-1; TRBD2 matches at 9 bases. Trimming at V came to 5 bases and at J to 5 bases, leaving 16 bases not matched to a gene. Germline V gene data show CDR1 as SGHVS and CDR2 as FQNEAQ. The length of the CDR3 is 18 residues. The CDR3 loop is CASSTTPETSGRHNEQFF. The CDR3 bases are TGTGCCAGCAGCACAACCCCGGAGACTAGCGGAAGACACAATGAGCAGTTCTTC.

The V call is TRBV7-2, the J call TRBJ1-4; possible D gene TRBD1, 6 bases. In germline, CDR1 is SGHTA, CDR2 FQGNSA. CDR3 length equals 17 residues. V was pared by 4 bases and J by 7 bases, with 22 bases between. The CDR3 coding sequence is TGTGCCAGCAGCTCCCACTGGGGCCGGGGAGGGGGTGAAAAACTGTTTTTT. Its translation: CASSSHWGRGGGEKLFF.

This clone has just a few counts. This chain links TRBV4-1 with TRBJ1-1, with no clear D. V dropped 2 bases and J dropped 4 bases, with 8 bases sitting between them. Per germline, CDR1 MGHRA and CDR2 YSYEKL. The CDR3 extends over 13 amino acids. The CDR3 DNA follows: TGCGCCAGCAGCCAAACAAGTAGCACTGAAGCTTTCTTT. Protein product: CASSQTSSTEAFF.

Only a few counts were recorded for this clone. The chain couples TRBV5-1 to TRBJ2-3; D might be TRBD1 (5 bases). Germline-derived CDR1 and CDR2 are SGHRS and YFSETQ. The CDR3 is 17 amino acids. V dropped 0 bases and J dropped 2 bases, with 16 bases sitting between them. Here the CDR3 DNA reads TGCGCCAGCAGCTTGGAGGGGCTAAATCCCTCCACAGATACGCAGTATTTT. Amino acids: CASSLEGLNPSTDTQYF. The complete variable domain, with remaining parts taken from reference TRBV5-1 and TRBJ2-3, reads KAGVTQTPRYLIKTRGQQVTLSCSPISGHRSVSWYQQTPGQGLQFLFEYFSETQRNKGNFPGRFSGRQFSNSRSEMNVSTLELGDSALYLCASSLEGLNPSTDTQYFGPGTRLTVL.

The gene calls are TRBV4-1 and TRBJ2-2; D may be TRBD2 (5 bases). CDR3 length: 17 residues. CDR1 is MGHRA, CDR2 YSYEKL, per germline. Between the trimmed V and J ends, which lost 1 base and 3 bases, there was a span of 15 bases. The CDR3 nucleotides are TGCGCCAGCAGCCAAGGGAGAATCCTAGCACACACCGGGGAGCTGTTTTTT. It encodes CASSQGRILAHTGELFF.

CDR3 sequence reads: CASSQDPSGGGTGELFF. The CDR3 nucleotides are TGCGCCAGCAGCCAAGATCCATCCGGGGGGGGCACCGGGGAGCTGTTTTTT. V and J are TRBV4-1 and TRBJ2-2; 8 bases fit TRBD2. The CDR3 spans 17 residues. Germline assignment: CDR1 MGHRA and CDR2 YSYEKL. Trimming cost V 0 bases and J 4 bases; bases outside gene matches: 7.

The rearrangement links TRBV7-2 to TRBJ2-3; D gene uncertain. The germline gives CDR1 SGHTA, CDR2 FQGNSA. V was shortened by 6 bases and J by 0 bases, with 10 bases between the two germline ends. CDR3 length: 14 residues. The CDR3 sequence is CASRHPGSTDTQYF. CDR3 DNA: TGTGCCAGCAGGCATCCGGGTAGCACAGATACGCAGTATTTT.

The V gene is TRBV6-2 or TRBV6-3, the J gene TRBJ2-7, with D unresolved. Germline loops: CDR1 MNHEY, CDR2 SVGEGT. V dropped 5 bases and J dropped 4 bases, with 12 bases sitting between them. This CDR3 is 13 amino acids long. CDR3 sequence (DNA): TGTGCCAGCAGTGGCCTGTCCCAGTACGAGCAGTACTTC. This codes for CASSGLSQYEQYF.

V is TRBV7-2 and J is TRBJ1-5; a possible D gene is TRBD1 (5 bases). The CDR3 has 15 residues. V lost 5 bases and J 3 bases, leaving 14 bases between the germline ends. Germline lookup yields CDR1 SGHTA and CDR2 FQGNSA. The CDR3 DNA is TGTGCCAGCAGCGTTTCATCAGGGTACAATCAGCCCCAGCATTTT. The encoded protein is CASSVSSGYNQPQHF.

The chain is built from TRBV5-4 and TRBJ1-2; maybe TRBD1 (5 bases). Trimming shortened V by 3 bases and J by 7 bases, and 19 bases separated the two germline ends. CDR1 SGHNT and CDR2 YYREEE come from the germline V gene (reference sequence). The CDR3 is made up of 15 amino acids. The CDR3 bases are TGTGCCAGCAGCTCTGACAGCGCACGATTAGGTGGCTACACCTTC. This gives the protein CASSSDSARLGGYTF.

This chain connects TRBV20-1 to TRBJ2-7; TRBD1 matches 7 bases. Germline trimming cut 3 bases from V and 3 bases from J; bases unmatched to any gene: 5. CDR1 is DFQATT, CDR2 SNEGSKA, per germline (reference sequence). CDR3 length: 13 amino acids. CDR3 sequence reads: CSASGTDYYEQYF. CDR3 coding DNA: TGCAGTGCTAGTGGGACAGATTACTACGAGCAGTACTTC.